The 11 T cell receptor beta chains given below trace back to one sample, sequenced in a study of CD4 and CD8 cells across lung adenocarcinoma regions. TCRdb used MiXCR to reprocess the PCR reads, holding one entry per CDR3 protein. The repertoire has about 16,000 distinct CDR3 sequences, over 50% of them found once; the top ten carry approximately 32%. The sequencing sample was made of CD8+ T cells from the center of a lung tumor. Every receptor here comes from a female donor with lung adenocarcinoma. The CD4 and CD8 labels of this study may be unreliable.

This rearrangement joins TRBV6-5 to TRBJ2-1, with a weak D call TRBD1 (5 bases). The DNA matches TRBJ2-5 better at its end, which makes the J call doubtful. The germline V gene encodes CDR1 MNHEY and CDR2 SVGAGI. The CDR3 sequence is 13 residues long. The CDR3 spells CASSYGARETQYF. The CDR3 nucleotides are TGTGCCAGCAGTTACGGGGCTCGGGAGACCCAGTACTTC.

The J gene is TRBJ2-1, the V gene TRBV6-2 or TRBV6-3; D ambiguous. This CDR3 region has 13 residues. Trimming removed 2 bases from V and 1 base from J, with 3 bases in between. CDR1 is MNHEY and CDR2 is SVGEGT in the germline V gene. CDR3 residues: CASSYLSYNEQFF. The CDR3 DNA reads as TGTGCCAGCAGTTACCTTTCCTACAATGAGCAGTTCTTC.

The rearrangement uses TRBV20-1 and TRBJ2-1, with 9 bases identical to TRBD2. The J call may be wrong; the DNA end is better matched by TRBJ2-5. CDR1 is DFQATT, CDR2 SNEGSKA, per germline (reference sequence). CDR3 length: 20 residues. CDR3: CSARAVLGGGAYFRVETQYF. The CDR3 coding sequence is TGCAGTGCTAGAGCGGTGCTGGGCGGGGGGGCATACTTTAGGGTAGAGACCCAGTACTTC.

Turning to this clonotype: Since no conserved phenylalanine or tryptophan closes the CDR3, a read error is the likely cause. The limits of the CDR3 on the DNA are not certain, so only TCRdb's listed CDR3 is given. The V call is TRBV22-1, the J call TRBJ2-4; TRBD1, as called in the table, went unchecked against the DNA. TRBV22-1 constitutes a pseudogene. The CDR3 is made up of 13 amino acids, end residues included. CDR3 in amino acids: CPGPGVSLFPYGA.

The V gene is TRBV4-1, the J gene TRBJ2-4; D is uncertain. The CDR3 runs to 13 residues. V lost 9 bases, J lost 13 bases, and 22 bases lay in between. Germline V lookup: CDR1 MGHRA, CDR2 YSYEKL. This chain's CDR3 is CARRPRAKDTQYF. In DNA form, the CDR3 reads TGCGCCAGGAGGCCGCGAGCCAAAGATACGCAGTACTTC.

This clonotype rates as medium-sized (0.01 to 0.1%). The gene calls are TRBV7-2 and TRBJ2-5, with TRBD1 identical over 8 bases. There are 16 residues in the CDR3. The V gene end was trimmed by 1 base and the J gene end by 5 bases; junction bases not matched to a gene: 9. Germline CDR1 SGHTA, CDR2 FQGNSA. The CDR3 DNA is TGTGCCAGCAGCTTAGTATCGACAGGGGATTGGGAGACCCAGTACTTC. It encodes CASSLVSTGDWETQYF.

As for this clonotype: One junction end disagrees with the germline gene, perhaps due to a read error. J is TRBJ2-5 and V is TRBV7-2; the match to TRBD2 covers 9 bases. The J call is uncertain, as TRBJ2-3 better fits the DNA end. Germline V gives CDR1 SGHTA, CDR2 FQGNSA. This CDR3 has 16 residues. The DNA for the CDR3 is TGTGCCAGCAGGGCCTCTGGCGGGGGGGACCAAGATACCCAGTATTTT. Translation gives CASRASGGGDQDTQYF.

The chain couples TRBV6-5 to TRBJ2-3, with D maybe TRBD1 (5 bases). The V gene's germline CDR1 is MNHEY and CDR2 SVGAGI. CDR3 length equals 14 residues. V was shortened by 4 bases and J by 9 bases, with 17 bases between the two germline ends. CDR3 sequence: CASSWGQNTGTQYF. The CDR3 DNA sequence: TGTGCCAGCAGTTGGGGCCAAAACACCGGGACGCAGTATTTT.

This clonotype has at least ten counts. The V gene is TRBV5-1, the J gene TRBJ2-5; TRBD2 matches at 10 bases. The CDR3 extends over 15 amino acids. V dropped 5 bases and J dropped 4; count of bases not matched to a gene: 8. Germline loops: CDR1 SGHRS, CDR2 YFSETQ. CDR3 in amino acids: CASSFTSGVGETQYF. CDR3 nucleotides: TGCGCCAGCAGTTTCACTAGCGGGGTCGGAGAGACCCAGTACTTC.

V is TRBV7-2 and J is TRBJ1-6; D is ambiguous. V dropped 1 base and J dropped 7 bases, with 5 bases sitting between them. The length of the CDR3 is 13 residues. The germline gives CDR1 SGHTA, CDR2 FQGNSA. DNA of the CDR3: TGTGCCAGCAGCTTAGAACGAAATTCACCCCTCCACTTT. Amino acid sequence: CASSLERNSPLHF. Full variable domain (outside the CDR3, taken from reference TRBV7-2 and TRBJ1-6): GAGVSQSPSNKVTEKGKDVELRCDPISGHTALYWYRQSLGQGLEFLIYFQGNSAPDKSGLPSDRFSAERTGGSVSTLTIQRTQQEDSAVYLCASSLERNSPLHFGNGTRLTVT.

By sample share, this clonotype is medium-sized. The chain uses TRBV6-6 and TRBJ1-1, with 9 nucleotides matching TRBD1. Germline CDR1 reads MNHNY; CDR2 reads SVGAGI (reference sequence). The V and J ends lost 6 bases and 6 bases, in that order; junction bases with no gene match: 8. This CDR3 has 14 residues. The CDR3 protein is CASRFRDRDPEAFF. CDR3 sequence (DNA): TGTGCCAGCAGATTCCGGGACAGGGATCCTGAAGCTTTCTTT.